A selection of T cell receptor beta chains follows, all from one sample in a study of blood T cell repertoires in COVID-19. Using immunoSEQ multiplex PCR, the repertoire was profiled, and TCRdb retains in-frame clones only, with some absent. This sample yields fewer than 130,000 clones, of which approximately 84% are seen a single time; around 2.2% belongs to the top ten. What was sequenced was peripheral blood. The source is a human donor in a cohort sampled during active COVID-19. The CDR3 runs from the conserved cysteine through the conserved F or W. A D gene is named only where the DNA matches it firmly. Size values are once, few and many counts, or a class for expanded clones, and some rows have none.

j_call v_call clone_size d_call cdr3_aa cdr3_nt
TRBJ1-1 TRBV11-2 NA TRBD1 CASSSRTGNTEAFF TGTGCCAGCAGCTCGAGGACAGGGAACACTGAAGCTTTCTTT
TRBJ1-1 TRBV5-1 NA TRBD1 CASSLEGQGGTTEAFF TGCGCCAGCAGCTTGGAGGGACAGGGGGGCACCACTGAAGCTTTCTTT
TRBJ2-2 TRBV7-2 NA NA CASSLALNTGELFF TGTGCCAGCAGCTTAGCCCTTAACACCGGGGAGCTGTTTTTT
TRBJ1-5 TRBV19 NA NA CASSPKTTSSNQPQHF TGTGCCAGTAGCCCCAAGACGACTTCTAGCAATCAGCCCCAGCATTTT
TRBJ1-1 TRBV6-6 once NA CASSYPGRRRAEAFF TGTGCCAGCAGTTACCCCGGACGCCGGCGGGCTGAAGCTTTCTTT
TRBJ2-2 TRBV2 NA NA CASVGQMNTGELFF TGTGCCAGCGTAGGACAGATGAACACCGGGGAGCTGTTTTTT
TRBJ2-6 TRBV23-1 NA NA CASSQSRHPPSGANVLTF TGCGCCAGCAGTCAATCGAGACACCCCCCCTCTGGGGCCAACGTCCTGACTTTC
TRBJ2-7 TRBV15 NA NA CATSRAGTYAYEQYF TGTGCCACCAGCAGAGCCGGGACTTACGCCTACGAGCAGTACTTC
TRBJ2-2 TRBV5-4 NA TRBD2 CASSLPRGAGAITGELFF TGTGCCAGCAGCTTGCCTCGAGGAGCGGGAGCTATTACCGGGGAGCTGTTTTTT
TRBJ1-2 TRBV6-5 few NA CASSDRNYGYTF TGTGCCAGCAGCGACAGAAACTATGGCTACACCTTC
TRBJ2-7 TRBV3-1/TRBV3-2 NA NA CASSPSQGNEQYF TGTGCCAGCAGCCCCTCCCAGGGGAACGAGCAGTACTTC
TRBJ2-7 TRBV5-1 NA NA CASSPWSTGAYEQYF TGCGCCAGCAGCCCCTGGTCTACCGGAGCCTACGAGCAGTACTTC
TRBJ2-3 TRBV24-1 NA TRBD2 CATSDFVGTSGTTDTQYF TGTGCCACCAGTGATTTTGTTGGGACTAGCGGGACCACAGATACGCAGTATTTT
TRBJ2-4 TRBV5-4 NA NA CASSLADITRAKNIQYF TGTGCCAGCAGCTTGGCCGACATCACTCGGGCCAAAAACATTCAGTACTTC
TRBJ2-7 TRBV6-2/TRBV6-3 once NA CASSYAAGAQEQYF TGTGCCAGCAGTTACGCGGCGGGGGCCCAGGAGCAGTACTTC
TRBJ1-2 TRBV28 NA TRBD1 CASSPLDRVAYGYTF TGTGCCAGCAGTCCACTCGACAGGGTAGCCTATGGCTACACCTTC
TRBJ2-2 TRBV5-1 NA NA CASSLAGGNTGELFF TGCGCCAGCAGCTTGGCCGGAGGAAACACCGGGGAGCTGTTTTTT
TRBJ2-2 TRBV7-8 NA NA CASSGPGLANTGELFF TGTGCCAGCAGCGGACCGGGGTTAGCGAACACCGGGGAGCTGTTTTTT
TRBJ2-7 TRBV18 once TRBD1 CASSPPTGYAYEQYF TGTGCCAGCTCACCCCCGACAGGGTACGCCTACGAGCAGTACTTC
TRBJ2-1 TRBV25-1 NA TRBD2 CASSDPSGGFNNEQFF TGTGCCAGCAGTGACCCTAGCGGAGGTTTTAACAATGAGCAGTTCTTC